Sequencing of this T cell receptor beta chain was carried out in a study of blood T cells in healthy people across ages. To note about this clonotype: What it recognizes is unknown.

The CDR3 is 12 residues long. Germline lookup yields CDR1 MNHNY and CDR2 SVGAGI (reference sequence). With 8 bases removed from V and 9 bases from J, the gap between germline ends came to 14 bases. With a J-beta primer mix and a sample-barcoded 5' primer, a second PCR ran 7 to 11 cycles. Every single cDNA molecule received a tag from a template-switch adaptor with 12 random nucleotides. TCRdb recomputed calls from the 5' RACE reads with MiXCR, one row per CDR3 protein. Counted here are 800,000 or so distinct CDR3 sequences, about half occurring once; the ten biggest clones make up 15% to 20%. Study-wide results and caveats: Unsorted PBMC input precluded a conclusive naive versus antigen-experienced comparison. Whereas aged donors had fewer naive CD4+ cells, long-lived donors had more of them and higher diversity.

The sequence derives from a man older than 75 in good health. This chain uses TRBV6-6 with TRBJ2-1; D gene ambiguous. The sequenced sample consisted of blood. CDR3 nucleotides: TGTGCCAGCGACGCAGACTCGCCTGAGCAGTTCTTC. Translating it yields CASDADSPEQFF.